This TCR beta chain appears in the sequencing data of a study of blood T cell repertoires in COVID-19. Study as a whole: PBMCs, B-cell-depleted T cells, or T cells provided the cDNA or gDNA that made up the material.

As originally analysed: By means of reference gene primer amplification, nucleated cell counts were estimated. Some clones are missing from TCRdb's copy, which holds only in-frame ones; the method was immunoSEQ multiplex PCR. V and J calls and clone size are given by that table; D and trimming were obtained from the DNA. Of 35,000 to 55,000 clones in the sample, approximately 84% are singletons; the top ten hold around 14%. This CDR3 region has 14 residues. The V and J ends lost 0 bases and 2 bases respectively, with 8 bases between them. Germline CDR1 and CDR2: SGDLS and YYNGEE. This TCR was sampled from a woman aged 70 to 79 in a cohort sampled during active COVID-19. The sequencing sample was made of peripheral blood. This chain connects TRBV9 to TRBJ2-5, with TRBD2 as a possible D gene (5 bases). The DNA of the CDR3 is TGTGCCAGCAGCGTAGGCCCGGGACAAGAGACCCAGTACTTC. This gives the protein CASSVGPGQETQYF.